These 8 T cell receptor beta chains came from one sample sequenced in a study of cytomegalovirus exposure and HLA in healthy donors. Amplification used 60 Vbeta primers and 13 Jbeta primers. TCRdb's table, derived via immunoSEQ multiplex PCR, lists solely in-frame clones and lacks some. Of around 61,000 clones in the sample, roughly 80% were seen once. The sample taken for sequencing was PBMCs. The origin of the receptors is a man aged 35 to 55 in good health and CMV-seronegative.

This chain uses TRBV7-3 with TRBJ2-7, with no clear D. Trimming shortened V by 1 base and J by 6 bases, and 19 bases separated the two germline ends. Per the germline V gene, CDR1 is SGHTA and CDR2 is FQGTGA. The CDR3 has 16 amino acids. This CDR3 is CASSLRLLLLRIEQYV. In DNA form, the CDR3 reads TGTGCCAGCAGCTTAAGGTTGTTACTACTAAGGATCGAGCAGTACGTC.

This clone was counted only a few times. The rearrangement joins TRBV5-5 to TRBJ1-5, with D possibly TRBD1 on 6 matching bases. Germline V gives CDR1 SGHKS, CDR2 YYEKEE (reference sequence). V shed 3 bases and J shed 7 bases, with 14 bases lying between them. The CDR3 is 14 residues long. CDR3 in DNA: TGTGCCAGCAGCTCAGGGGTGGGCCGGCAGCCCCAGCATTTT. Its protein product is CASSSGVGRQPQHF.

The V and J genes are TRBV19 and TRBJ1-3; 9 bases are shared with TRBD1. This CDR3 is built from 15 residues. Losses at the gene ends were 7 bases for V and 2 bases for J; bases not matched to a gene: 6. CDR1 and CDR2 from the germline V gene are LNHDA and SQIVND (reference sequence). This CDR3 reads CASMTGGFTGNTIYF. In DNA, the CDR3 is TGTGCCAGTATGACAGGGGGGTTTACTGGAAACACCATATATTTT.

The chain combines TRBV5-1 with TRBJ2-5, with D maybe TRBD1 (6 bases). This CDR3 region has 14 residues. Germline V lookup: CDR1 SGHRS, CDR2 YFSETQ. Trimming removed 1 base at V and 1 base at J, with 8 bases between. CDR3 sequence (DNA): TGCGCCAGCAGCTTGTTGACAGGCCAAGAGACCCAGTACTTC. This gives the protein CASSLLTGQETQYF.

The chain links TRBV12-5 to TRBJ2-7, with 9 bases that match TRBD1. This CDR3 has 15 residues. Unmatched junction bases numbered 4, after V lost 2 bases and J lost 2 bases. The V gene's germline CDR1 is LGHNT and CDR2 FRNRAP. The CDR3 sequence: CASGLKGQGTYEQYF. Here the CDR3 DNA reads TGTGCTAGTGGTTTGAAAGGACAGGGGACCTACGAGCAGTACTTC.

The rearrangement links TRBV7-2 to TRBJ2-4, with 9 nucleotides matching TRBD2. Losses at the gene ends were 3 bases for V and 10 bases for J; bases not matched to a gene: 7. The length of the CDR3 is 14 residues. Germline CDR1 is SGHTA and CDR2 is FQGNSA. CDR3 nucleotide sequence: TGTGCCAGCAGCTTGGGCGGGGGGGTGATAATTCAGTACTTC. This codes for CASSLGGGVIIQYF.

The chain joins TRBV5-8 to TRBJ1-1; D perhaps matches TRBD1 (5 bases). This CDR3 spans 16 amino acids. Germline assignment: CDR1 SGHTS and CDR2 YDEGEE. The V end was cut by 2 bases, the J end by 0 bases, with 14 bases between. The CDR3: CASSLGVVLMNTEAFF. The CDR3 coding sequence is TGTGCCAGCAGCTTAGGGGTCGTCTTGATGAACACTGAAGCTTTCTTT. Complete variable domain (other parts from reference TRBV5-8 and TRBJ1-1): EAGVTQSPTHLIKTRGQQATLRCSPISGHTSVYWYQQALGLGLQFLLWYDEGEERNRGNFPPRFSGRQFPNYSSELNVNALELEDSALYLCASSLGVVLMNTEAFFGQGTRLTVV.

V and J are TRBV7-2 and TRBJ1-1; weak D call: TRBD1 (6 bases). Germline CDR1 reads SGHTA; CDR2 reads FQGNSA. The CDR3 is 15 amino acids. V lost 5 bases, J lost 5 bases, and 18 bases lay in between. CDR3 sequence (DNA): TGTGCCAGCAGCACACACAGGGTTCGAGCGACTGAAGCTTTCTTT. Its translation is CASSTHRVRATEAFF.